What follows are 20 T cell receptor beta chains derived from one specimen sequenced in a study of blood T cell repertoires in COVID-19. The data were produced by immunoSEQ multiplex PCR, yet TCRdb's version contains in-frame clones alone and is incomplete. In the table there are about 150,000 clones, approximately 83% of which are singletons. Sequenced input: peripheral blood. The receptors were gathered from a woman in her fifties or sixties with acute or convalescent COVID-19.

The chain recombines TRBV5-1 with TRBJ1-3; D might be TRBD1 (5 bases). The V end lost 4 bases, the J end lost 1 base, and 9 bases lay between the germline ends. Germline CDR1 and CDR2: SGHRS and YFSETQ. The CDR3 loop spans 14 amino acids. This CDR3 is CASSLDISGNTIYF. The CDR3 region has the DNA TGCGCCAGCAGCCTGGACATATCTGGAAACACCATATATTTT.

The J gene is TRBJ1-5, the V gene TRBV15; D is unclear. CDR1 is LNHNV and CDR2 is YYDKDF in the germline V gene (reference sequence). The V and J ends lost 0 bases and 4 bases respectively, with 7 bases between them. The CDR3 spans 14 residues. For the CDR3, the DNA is TGTGCCACCAGCAGAGAAACACTAAATCAGCCCCAGCATTTT. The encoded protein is CATSRETLNQPQHF.

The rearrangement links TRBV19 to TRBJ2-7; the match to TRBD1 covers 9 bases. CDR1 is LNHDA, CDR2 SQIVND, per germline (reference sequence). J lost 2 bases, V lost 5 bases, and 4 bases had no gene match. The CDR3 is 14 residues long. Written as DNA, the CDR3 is TGTGCCAGTAGTCGGGGACAGGGCACCTACGAGCAGTACTTC. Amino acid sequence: CASSRGQGTYEQYF.

The CDR3, as DNA: TGTGCCAGCAGTGTTCAGGGGACCACTGAAGCTTTCTTT. Translated: CASSVQGTTEAFF. This sequence joins TRBV2 and TRBJ1-1; TRBD1 might be the D (6 bases). Germline CDR1 and CDR2: SNHLY and FYNNEI. The CDR3 runs to 13 residues. V was trimmed by 4 bases and J by 4 bases, leaving 10 bases between them.

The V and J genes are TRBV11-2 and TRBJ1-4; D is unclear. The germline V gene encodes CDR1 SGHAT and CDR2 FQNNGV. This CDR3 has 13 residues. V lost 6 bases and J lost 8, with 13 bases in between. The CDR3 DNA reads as TGTGCCAGCAGTCGGGGTACAGAAGAAAAACTGTTTTTT. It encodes CASSRGTEEKLFF.

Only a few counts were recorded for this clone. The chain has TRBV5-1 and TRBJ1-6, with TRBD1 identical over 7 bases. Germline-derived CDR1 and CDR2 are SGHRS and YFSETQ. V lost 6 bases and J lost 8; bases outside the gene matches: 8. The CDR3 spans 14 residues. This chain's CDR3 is CASTSGQTDSPLHF. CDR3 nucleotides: TGCGCCAGCACCTCGGGACAGACAGATTCACCCCTCCACTTT.

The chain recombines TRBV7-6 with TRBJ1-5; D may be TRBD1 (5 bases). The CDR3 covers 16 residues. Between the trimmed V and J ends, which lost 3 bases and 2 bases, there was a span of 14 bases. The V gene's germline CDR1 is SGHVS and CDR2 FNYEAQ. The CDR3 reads CASSLSTASGNQPQHF. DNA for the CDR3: TGTGCCAGCAGCTTGTCGACAGCCAGCGGCAATCAGCCCCAGCATTTT.

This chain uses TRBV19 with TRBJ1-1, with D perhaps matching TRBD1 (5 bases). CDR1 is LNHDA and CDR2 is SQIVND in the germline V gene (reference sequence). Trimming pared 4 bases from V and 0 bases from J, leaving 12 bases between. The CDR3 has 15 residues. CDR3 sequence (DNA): TGTGCCAGTAGTACCTTAGACAGATTGAACACTGAAGCTTTCTTT. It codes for CASSTLDRLNTEAFF. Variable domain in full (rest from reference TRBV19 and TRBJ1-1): DGGITQSPKYLFRKEGQNVTLSCEQNLNHDAMYWYRQDPGQGLRLIYYSQIVNDFQKGDIAEGYSVSREKKESFPLTVTSAQKNPTAFYLCASSTLDRLNTEAFFGQGTRLTVV.

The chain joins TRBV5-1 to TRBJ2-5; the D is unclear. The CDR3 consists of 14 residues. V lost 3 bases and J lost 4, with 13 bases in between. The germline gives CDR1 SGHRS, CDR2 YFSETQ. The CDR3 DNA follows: TGCGCCAGCAGCTCCGACTCGATTATAGAGACCCAGTACTTC. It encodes CASSSDSIIETQYF.

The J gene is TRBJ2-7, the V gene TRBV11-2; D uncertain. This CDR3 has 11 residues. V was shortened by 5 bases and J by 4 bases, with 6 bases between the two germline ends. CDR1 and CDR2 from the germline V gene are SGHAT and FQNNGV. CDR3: CASSPYYEQYF. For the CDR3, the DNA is TGTGCCAGCAGCCCGTATTACGAGCAGTACTTC.

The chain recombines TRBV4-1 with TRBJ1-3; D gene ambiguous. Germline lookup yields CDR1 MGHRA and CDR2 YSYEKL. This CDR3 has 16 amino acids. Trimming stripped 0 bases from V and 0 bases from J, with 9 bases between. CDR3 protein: CASSQERRSSGNTIYF. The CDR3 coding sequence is TGCGCCAGCAGCCAAGAAAGGCGGAGCTCTGGAAACACCATATATTTT.

The CDR3 region is CASSFTTGSNEQYV. The CDR3, as DNA: TGTGCCAGCAGCTTCACGACCGGGAGCAATGAGCAGTACGTC. This chain connects TRBV5-8 to TRBJ2-7; the D gene is possibly TRBD2 (6 bases). V gave up 2 bases and J gave up 7 bases, with 16 bases separating them. Germline CDR1 and CDR2: SGHTS and YDEGEE. This CDR3 comprises 14 residues.

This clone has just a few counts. This CDR3 is CAIGDSYRPLYEQYV. CDR3 DNA: TGTGCCATCGGGGACAGCTACCGGCCCCTCTACGAGCAGTACGTC. V usage is TRBV2 and J usage is TRBJ2-7, with 7 bases that match TRBD1. V was clipped by 10 bases and J by 3 bases; unmatched bases: 15. CDR3 size: 15 residues. Per the germline V gene, CDR1 is SNHLY and CDR2 is FYNNEI.

The CDR3 spells CASGLGSHLTGELFF. Written as DNA, the CDR3 is TGTGCTAGTGGTTTGGGTTCCCACCTGACTGGGGAGCTGTTTTTT. The chain uses TRBV12-5 and TRBJ2-2; D ambiguous. The CDR3 is made up of 15 amino acids. Between the trimmed V and J ends, which lost 1 base and 8 bases, there was a span of 14 bases. Germline CDR1 LGHNT, CDR2 FRNRAP.

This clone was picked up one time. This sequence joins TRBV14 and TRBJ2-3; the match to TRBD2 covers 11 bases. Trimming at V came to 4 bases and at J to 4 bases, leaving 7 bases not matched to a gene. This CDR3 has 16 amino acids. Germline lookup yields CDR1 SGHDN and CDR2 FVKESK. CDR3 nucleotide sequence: TGTGCCAGCAGCCCCTTAGCGGGGGGGCGGTCAGATACGCAGTATTTT. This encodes CASSPLAGGRSDTQYF.

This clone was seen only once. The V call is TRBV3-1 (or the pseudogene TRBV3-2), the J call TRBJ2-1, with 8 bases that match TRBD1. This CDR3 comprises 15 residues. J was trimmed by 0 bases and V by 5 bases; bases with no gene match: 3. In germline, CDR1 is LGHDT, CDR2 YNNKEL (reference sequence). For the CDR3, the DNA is TGTGCCAGCAGCGCGACAGGGGACTCCTACAATGAGCAGTTCTTC. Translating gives CASSATGDSYNEQFF.

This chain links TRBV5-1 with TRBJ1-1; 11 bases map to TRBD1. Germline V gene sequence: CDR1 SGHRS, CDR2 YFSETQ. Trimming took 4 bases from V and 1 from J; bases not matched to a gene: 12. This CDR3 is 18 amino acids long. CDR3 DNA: TGCGCCAGCAGCCCCCTCCCGGGACAGGGGGTTCCGAACACTGAAGCTTTCTTT. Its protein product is CASSPLPGQGVPNTEAFF.

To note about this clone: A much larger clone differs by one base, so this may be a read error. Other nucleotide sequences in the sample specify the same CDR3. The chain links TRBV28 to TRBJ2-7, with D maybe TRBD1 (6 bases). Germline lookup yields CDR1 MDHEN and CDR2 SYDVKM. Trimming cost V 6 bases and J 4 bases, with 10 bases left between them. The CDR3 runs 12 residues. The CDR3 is CASSNRVYEQYV. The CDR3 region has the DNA TGTGCCAGCAGCAACAGGGTTTACGAGCAGTACGTC.

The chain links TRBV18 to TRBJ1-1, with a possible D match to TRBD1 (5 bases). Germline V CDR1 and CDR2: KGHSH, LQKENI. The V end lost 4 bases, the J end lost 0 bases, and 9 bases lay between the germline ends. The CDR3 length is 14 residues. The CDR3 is CASSLTEMNTEAFF. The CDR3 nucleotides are TGTGCCAGCTCACTGACAGAAATGAACACTGAAGCTTTCTTT.

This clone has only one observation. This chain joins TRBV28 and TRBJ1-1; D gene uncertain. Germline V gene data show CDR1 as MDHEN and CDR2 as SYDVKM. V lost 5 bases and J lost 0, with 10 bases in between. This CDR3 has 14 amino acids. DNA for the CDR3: TGTGCCAGCAGTGTGGCCATCATGAACACTGAAGCTTTCTTT. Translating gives CASSVAIMNTEAFF.